The clone carrying this T cell receptor beta chain was seen only a few times. Its matching antigen is unknown. The repertoire was sequenced with immunoSEQ multiplex PCR; TCRdb's copy has only in-frame clones and lacks some. This sample has 100,000 to 120,000 clones, with more than 85% found just once. This entry is derived from a study of siplizumab effects on memory and regulatory T cells. Study-wide results and limits: No assignable naive or memory phenotype existed for roughly 80-97% of proliferating CD4+ or CD8+ clones. A significant reduction in alloreactive sequences traceable to unstimulated CD4+ memory cells was produced by siplizumab. Proliferating Tregs taken from siplizumab cultures were not shown to have a confirmed suppressive function. The apparent diversity of naive T cells exceeded that of memory cells, and naive T cells seemed to make a major contribution to the alloresponse.

The CDR3 extends over 17 amino acids. Germline loops: CDR1 SGHRS, CDR2 YFSETQ. V was pared by 4 bases and J by 5 bases, with 11 bases of the junction left unmatched. The specimen sequenced was CD4+ T cells sorted from blood. The clonotype originates from a human donor in good health. This chain links TRBV5-1 with TRBJ2-1, with TRBD2 matching over 11 bases. The CDR3, as DNA: TGCGCCAGCAGCCTATACACTAGCGGGGGTGATCACAATGAGCAGTTCTTC. It yields the protein CASSLYTSGGDHNEQFF.